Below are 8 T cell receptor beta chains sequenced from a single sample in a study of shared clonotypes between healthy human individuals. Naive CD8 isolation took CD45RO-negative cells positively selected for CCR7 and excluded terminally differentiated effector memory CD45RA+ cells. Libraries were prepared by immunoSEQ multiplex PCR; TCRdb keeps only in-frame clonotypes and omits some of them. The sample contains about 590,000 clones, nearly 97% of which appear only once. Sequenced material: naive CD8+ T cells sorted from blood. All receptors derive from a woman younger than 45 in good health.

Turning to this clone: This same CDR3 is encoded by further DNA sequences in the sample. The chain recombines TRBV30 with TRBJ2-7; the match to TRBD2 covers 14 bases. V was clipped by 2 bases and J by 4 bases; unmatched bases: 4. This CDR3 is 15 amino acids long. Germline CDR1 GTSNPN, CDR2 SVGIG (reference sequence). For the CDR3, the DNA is TGTGCCTGGAGTTCCGGACTAGCGGGAGGTTACGAGCAGTACTTC. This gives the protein CAWSSGLAGGYEQYF.

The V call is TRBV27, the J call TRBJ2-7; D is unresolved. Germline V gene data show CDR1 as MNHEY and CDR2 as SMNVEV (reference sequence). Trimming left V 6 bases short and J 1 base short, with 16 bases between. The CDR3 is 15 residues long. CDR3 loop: CASSQIVDGSYEQYF. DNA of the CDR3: TGTGCCAGCAGCCAAATCGTGGACGGATCCTACGAGCAGTACTTC.

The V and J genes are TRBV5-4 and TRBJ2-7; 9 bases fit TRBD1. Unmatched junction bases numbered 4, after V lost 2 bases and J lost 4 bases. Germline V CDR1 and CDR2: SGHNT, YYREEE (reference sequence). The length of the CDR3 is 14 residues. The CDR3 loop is CASSFTGGKYEQYF. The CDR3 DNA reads TGTGCCAGCAGCTTTACAGGGGGCAAGTACGAGCAGTACTTC.

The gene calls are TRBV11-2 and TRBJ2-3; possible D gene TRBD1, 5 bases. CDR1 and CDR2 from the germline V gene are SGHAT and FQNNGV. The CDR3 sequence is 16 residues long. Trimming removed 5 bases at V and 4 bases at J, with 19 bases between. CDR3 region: CASSPPLPLGADTQYF. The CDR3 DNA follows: TGTGCCAGCAGCCCACCCCTACCCTTAGGGGCAGATACGCAGTATTTT.

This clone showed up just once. The CDR3 DNA is TGTGCCAGCTCCCCCGCCGGTGCAACTAATGAAAAACTGTTTTTT. It specifies CASSPAGATNEKLFF. This chain links TRBV27 with TRBJ1-4; no clear D gene. Germline V gene data show CDR1 as MNHEY and CDR2 as SMNVEV (reference sequence). CDR3 length equals 15 residues. The ends were cut back, 8 bases at V and 0 bases at J, with 13 bases in the middle.

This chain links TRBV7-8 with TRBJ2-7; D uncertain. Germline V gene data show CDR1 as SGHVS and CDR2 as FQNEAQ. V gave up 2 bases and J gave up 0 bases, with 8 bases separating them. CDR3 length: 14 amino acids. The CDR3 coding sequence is TGTGCCAGCAGCTTATTCAGTCCCTCCTACGAGCAGTACTTC. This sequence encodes CASSLFSPSYEQYF.

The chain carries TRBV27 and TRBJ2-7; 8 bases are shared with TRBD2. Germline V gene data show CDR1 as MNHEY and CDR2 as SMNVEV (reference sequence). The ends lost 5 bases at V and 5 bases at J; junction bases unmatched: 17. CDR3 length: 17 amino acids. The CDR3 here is CASSPITRLAGLNEQYF. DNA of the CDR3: TGTGCCAGCAGTCCCATAACCCGCTTAGCGGGATTAAACGAGCAGTACTTC.

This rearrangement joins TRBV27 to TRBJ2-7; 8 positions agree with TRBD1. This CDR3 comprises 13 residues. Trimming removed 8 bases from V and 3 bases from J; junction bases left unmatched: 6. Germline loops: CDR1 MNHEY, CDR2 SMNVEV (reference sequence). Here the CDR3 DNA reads TGTGCCAGCGGTATAACAGGGGGCTACGAGCAGTACTTC. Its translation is CASGITGGYEQYF.